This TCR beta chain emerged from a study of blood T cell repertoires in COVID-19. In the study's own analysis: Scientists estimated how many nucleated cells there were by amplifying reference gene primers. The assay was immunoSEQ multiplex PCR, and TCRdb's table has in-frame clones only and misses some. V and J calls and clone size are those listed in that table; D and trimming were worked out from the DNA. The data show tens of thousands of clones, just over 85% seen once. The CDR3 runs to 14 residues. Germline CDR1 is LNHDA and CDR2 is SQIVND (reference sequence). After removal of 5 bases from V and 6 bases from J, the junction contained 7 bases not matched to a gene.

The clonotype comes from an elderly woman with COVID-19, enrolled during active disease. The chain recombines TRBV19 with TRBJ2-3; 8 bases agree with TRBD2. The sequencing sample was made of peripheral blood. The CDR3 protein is CASSATSGGDTQYF. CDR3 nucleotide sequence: TGTGCCAGTAGTGCCACGTCGGGGGGGGATACGCAGTATTTT.